A single sample gave rise to the 21 T cell receptor beta chains below, sequenced in a study of cytomegalovirus exposure and HLA in healthy donors (dated by TCRdb to the late 2010s). Library preparation used the immunoSEQ multiplex PCR assay. The multiplex PCR relied on a mix of 60 forward primers for TCR Vbeta segments and 13 reverse primers for TCR Jbeta segments. Here the immuneACCESS table is served through TCRdb, limited to in-frame sequences with V and J called. Missing clones are a known gap in these copies; in checked studies unresolved V genes cover under half, and the rest lacks a known reason. This sample is represented by over 150,000 clones; around 79% of them were singletons. The ten largest make up around 2.8% of the sample. Material for sequencing was PBMCs. The receptors were gathered from a woman aged 40-49 years in good health and CMV-seropositive.

The CDR3 here is CASSPTGTGVNGYTF. The CDR3 DNA follows: TGTGCCAGTAGCCCTACCGGGACAGGGGTTAACGGCTACACCTTC. V usage is TRBV19 and J usage is TRBJ1-2, with 10 bases that match TRBD1. From germline, CDR1 is LNHDA and CDR2 SQIVND (reference sequence). The ends lost 6 bases at V and 8 bases at J; junction bases unmatched: 12. The CDR3 has 15 amino acids.

With regard to this clone: Mismatch with germline at one junction end may stem from a read error. The gene calls are TRBV7-9 and TRBJ1-1; no firm D call. Germline CDR1 reads SEHNR; CDR2 reads FQNEAQ (reference sequence). This CDR3 has 16 amino acids. The CDR3 protein is CSSNGGSLMMNTEAFF. The CDR3 bases are TGTTCCAGCAACGGCGGCTCCCTGATGATGAACACTGAAGCTTTCTTT.

The chain uses TRBV28 and TRBJ2-7; D unresolved. Germline V CDR1 and CDR2: MDHEN, SYDVKM. The V end lost 6 bases, the J end lost 9 bases, and 12 bases lay between the germline ends. This CDR3 region has 11 residues. For the CDR3, the DNA is TGTGCCAGCAGCCTGGAGTACTCGCAGTACTTC. Translation gives CASSLEYSQYF.

This chain links TRBV2 with TRBJ1-3; 10 bases are a match to TRBD1. V was clipped by 5 bases and J by 4 bases; unmatched bases: 5. The CDR3 loop spans 15 amino acids. Germline CDR1 SNHLY, CDR2 FYNNEI. The CDR3 DNA reads TGTGCCAGCAGTATTGGACAGGGGGAAGGAAACACCATATATTTT. It yields the protein CASSIGQGEGNTIYF.

The V and J genes are TRBV29-1 and TRBJ2-1, with D possibly TRBD1 on 5 matching bases. CDR1 is SQVTM and CDR2 is ANQGSEA in the germline V gene. V lost 7 bases, J lost 0 bases, and 13 bases lay in between. CDR3 length: 14 amino acids. The CDR3 sequence is CSGSRQSSYNEQFF. The CDR3 DNA is TGCAGCGGATCGCGACAGAGCTCCTACAATGAGCAGTTCTTC.

The chain links TRBV6-5 to TRBJ1-2, with 7 bases lining up with TRBD1. The V segment lost 5 bases and the J segment 8 bases; nucleotides outside the gene matches: 5. Per germline, CDR1 MNHEY and CDR2 SVGAGI. The CDR3 is made up of 12 amino acids. CDR3 DNA sequence: TGTGCCAGCAGTCAGGACAGGAGCGGCTACACCTTC. It codes for CASSQDRSGYTF.

Comments on this clone: The junction differs from germline at one of its ends, possibly a read error. This sequence joins TRBV18 and TRBJ1-1; D is unresolved. Per germline, CDR1 KGHSH and CDR2 LQKENI. CDR3 length: 13 residues. CDR3 residues: CASSPGENTEVFF. CDR3 in DNA: TGTGCCAGCTCACCAGGGGAGAACACTGAAGTTTTCTTT.

This chain joins TRBV4-1 and TRBJ1-4; 8 bases match TRBD1. The CDR3 totals 17 residues. CDR1 is MGHRA, CDR2 YSYEKL, per germline. V lost 4 bases and J lost 7; bases outside the gene matches: 14. This chain's CDR3 is CASSRVVGQGGGEKLFF. CDR3 DNA sequence: TGCGCCAGCAGCCGGGTCGTAGGACAGGGAGGCGGTGAAAAACTGTTTTTT.

To note about this clone: At the DNA level, this CDR3 is encoded by other sequences in the same sample as well. The rearrangement uses TRBV6-5 and TRBJ2-5; 8 bases map to TRBD1. The end of the DNA aligns better with TRBJ2-7, so the J call may be wrong. Germline lookup yields CDR1 MNHEY and CDR2 SVGAGI. CDR3 length: 14 amino acids. The CDR3 region is CASSYSGQGYEQYF. CDR3 DNA sequence: TGTGCCAGCAGTTACTCCGGACAGGGATACGAGCAGTACTTC.

This clone is a singleton in its sample. The V and J genes are TRBV6-5 and TRBJ1-1, with D possibly matching TRBD1 (5 bases). The V gene's germline CDR1 is MNHEY and CDR2 SVGAGI. The CDR3 is made up of 15 amino acids. V was cut by 7 bases and J by 6 bases, with 21 bases left in between. The CDR3 loop is CASTSNRQGYSEAFF. The CDR3, as DNA: TGTGCCAGCACCTCGAATAGGCAGGGTTATTCTGAAGCTTTCTTT.

The table lists this clone with a few counts. The rearrangement uses TRBV5-6 and TRBJ2-1; no reliable D call. This CDR3 comprises 13 residues. Germline CDR1 and CDR2: SGHDT and YYEEEE. With 0 bases removed from V and 9 bases from J, the gap between germline ends came to 10 bases. The CDR3 nucleotides are TGTGCCAGCAGCTTGGACCTCTCCGGTGAGCAGTTCTTC. This encodes CASSLDLSGEQFF.

About this clone: Sequence at one end of the junction differs from germline and may be a read error. This chain uses TRBV4-3 with TRBJ2-7; weak D call: TRBD1 (5 bases). The germline gives CDR1 LGHNA, CDR2 YSLEER. CDR3 length equals 16 residues. Here the CDR3 DNA reads TGCGCCAGCAGCCCCTCGCGACGGACACTCTCCCACGAGCAGTACTTC. Translating gives CASSPSRRTLSHEQYF.

The chain uses TRBV4-1 and TRBJ2-5, with TRBD2 matching 7 bases. Germline assignment: CDR1 MGHRA and CDR2 YSYEKL. Unmatched junction bases numbered 6, after V lost 0 bases and J lost 2 bases. CDR3 length: 16 amino acids. The chain's CDR3 is CASSQDQSAGQETQYF. The CDR3 nucleotides are TGCGCCAGCAGCCAAGATCAATCAGCGGGGCAAGAGACCCAGTACTTC.

Only a few counts were recorded for this clone. CDR3 residues: CASSFGLRANTEAFF. As DNA, the CDR3 is TGTGCCAGCAGTTTTGGTTTGAGGGCGAACACTGAAGCTTTCTTT. This chain links TRBV27 with TRBJ1-1; D remains ambiguous. V was shortened by 3 bases and J by 1 base, with 12 bases between the two germline ends. The length of the CDR3 is 15 residues. Germline V lookup: CDR1 MNHEY, CDR2 SMNVEV (reference sequence).

V is TRBV5-4 and J is TRBJ2-1, with 11 bases matching TRBD2. The germline V gene has CDR1 SGHNT and CDR2 YYREEE (reference sequence). The CDR3 has 15 amino acids. The junction had 4 bases not matched to a gene; V was cut back by 4 bases and J by 4 bases. The CDR3 sequence: CASSPGLAGYNEQFF. The DNA for the CDR3 is TGTGCCAGCAGCCCTGGACTAGCGGGTTACAATGAGCAGTTCTTC.

The CDR3 coding sequence is TGTGCCATTGATACCGGGCCCGGCGGGGACACTGAAGCTTTCTTT. It translates to CAIDTGPGGDTEAFF. The genes are TRBV11-3 and TRBJ1-1; D call uncertain. In germline, CDR1 is SGHNT, CDR2 YENEEA. Trimming pared 10 bases from V and 3 bases from J, leaving 21 bases between. There are 15 residues in the CDR3.

J is TRBJ1-3 and V is TRBV5-6; D is undetermined. This CDR3 has 15 residues. The germline V gene has CDR1 SGHDT and CDR2 YYEEEE. With 2 bases removed from V and 0 bases from J, the gap between germline ends came to 9 bases. The CDR3 reads CASSLGRFSGNTIYF. The CDR3 coding sequence is TGTGCCAGCAGCTTAGGGAGATTCTCTGGAAACACCATATATTTT.

The genes are TRBV10-2 and TRBJ2-7; 16 bases are shared with TRBD2. The CDR3 is 17 amino acids. Germline V gene sequence: CDR1 WSHSY, CDR2 SAAADI. V was pared by 6 bases and J by 9 bases, with 14 bases of the junction left unmatched. DNA for the CDR3: TGCGCCAGCAGGAGTGGGACTAGCGGGGGGGCGGGACAGGGGCAGTACTTC. Translation gives CASRSGTSGGAGQGQYF.

V usage is TRBV7-8 and J usage is TRBJ2-1, with 10 nucleotides matching TRBD1. The CDR3 consists of 12 residues. Germline V gene lookup returns CDR1 SGHVS and CDR2 FQNEAQ. V gave up 0 bases and J gave up 14 bases; unmatched junction bases: 1. CDR3 nucleotide sequence: TGTGCCAGCAGCTTAGCGGGGACAGGGGAGTTCTTC. Its protein is CASSLAGTGEFF. Drawing the rest from reference TRBV7-8 and TRBJ2-1, the complete variable domain is GAGVSQSPRYKVAKRGQDVALRCDPISGHVSLFWYQQALGQGPEFLTYFQNEAQLDKSGLPSDRFFAERPEGSVSTLKIQRTQQEDSAVYLCASSLAGTGEFFGPGTRLTVL.

In DNA form, the CDR3 reads TGTGCCAGCAGCCCGGGACTCCTCGGTGAGCAGTTCTTC. This encodes CASSPGLLGEQFF. V gene TRBV14 combines with J gene TRBJ2-1; weak D call: TRBD2 (6 bases). V was clipped by 4 bases and J by 9 bases, with 13 bases between them. Germline V lookup: CDR1 SGHDN, CDR2 FVKESK. This CDR3 spans 13 amino acids.

This sequence joins TRBV6-1 and TRBJ2-1; 7 bases map to TRBD1. This CDR3 is built from 14 residues. The germline V gene encodes CDR1 MNHNS and CDR2 SASEGT. The V gene end was trimmed by 6 bases and the J gene end by 8 bases; junction bases not matched to a gene: 10. The DNA for the CDR3 is TGTGCCAGCAGCTTACAGGGGCCTCGGGATGAGCAGTTCTTC. Its translation is CASSLQGPRDEQFF.